Sequencing of this TCR beta chain was carried out in a study of blood T cell repertoires in COVID-19. Across the study: T cells, B-cell-depleted T cells, or PBMCs supplied cDNA or gDNA.

At least ten counts were recorded for this clone. Sequencing used immunoSEQ multiplex PCR; TCRdb keeps in-frame clones, though not all of them. Of some 60,000 clones listed, 70% to 75% are singletons. V lost 3 bases and J 7 bases, leaving 22 bases between the germline ends. CDR1 is KGHSH, CDR2 LQKENI, per germline. The CDR3 is 16 residues long. The source is a woman between 45 and 60 years old with active or convalescent COVID-19. The V gene is TRBV18, the J gene TRBJ2-7; tentative D call: TRBD1 (6 bases). The specimen was peripheral blood. The DNA of the CDR3 is TGTGCCAGCTCACCGAAACTAAACAGGGTGGGGAGTGAGCAGTACTTC. As protein: CASSPKLNRVGSEQYF.